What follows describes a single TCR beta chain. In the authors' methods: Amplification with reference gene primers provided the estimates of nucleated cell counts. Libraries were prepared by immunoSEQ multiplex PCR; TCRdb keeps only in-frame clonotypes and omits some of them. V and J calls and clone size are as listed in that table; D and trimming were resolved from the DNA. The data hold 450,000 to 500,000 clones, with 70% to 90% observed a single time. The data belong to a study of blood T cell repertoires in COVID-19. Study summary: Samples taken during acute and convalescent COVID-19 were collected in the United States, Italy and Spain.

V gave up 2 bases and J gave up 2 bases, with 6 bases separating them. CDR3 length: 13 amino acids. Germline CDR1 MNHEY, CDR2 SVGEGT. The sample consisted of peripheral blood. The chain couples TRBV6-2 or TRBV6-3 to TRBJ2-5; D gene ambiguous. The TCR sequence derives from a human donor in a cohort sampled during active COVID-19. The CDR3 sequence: CASSYVQQETQYF. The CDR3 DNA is TGTGCCAGCAGTTACGTACAGCAAGAGACCCAGTACTTC.